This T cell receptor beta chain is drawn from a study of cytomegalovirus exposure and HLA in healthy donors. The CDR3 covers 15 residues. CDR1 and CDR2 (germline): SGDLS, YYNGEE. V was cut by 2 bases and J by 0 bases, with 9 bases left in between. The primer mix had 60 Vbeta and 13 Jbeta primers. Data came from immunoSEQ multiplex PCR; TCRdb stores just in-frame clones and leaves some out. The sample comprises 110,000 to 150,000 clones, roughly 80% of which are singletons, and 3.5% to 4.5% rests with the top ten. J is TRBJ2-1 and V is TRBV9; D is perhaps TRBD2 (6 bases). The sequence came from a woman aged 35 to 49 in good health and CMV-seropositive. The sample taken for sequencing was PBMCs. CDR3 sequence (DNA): TGTGCCAGCAGCGTCGGGGGTTACTCCTACAATGAGCAGTTCTTC. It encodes CASSVGGYSYNEQFF. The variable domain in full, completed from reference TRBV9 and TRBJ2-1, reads DSGVTQTPKHLITATGQRVTLRCSPRSGDLSVYWYQQSLDQGLQFLIQYYNGEERAKGNILERFSAQQFPDLHSELNLSSLELGDSALYFCASSVGGYSYNEQFFGPGTRLTVL.